Below, one T cell receptor beta chain is given with its context. Its antigen is still unknown. These data are taken from a study of T cells in Graves' hyperthyroidism and ophthalmopathy. At the level of the study: Peripheral blood specimens were obtained at initial diagnosis, prior to any treatment. Study-level points and caveats: Most thyroid-expanded clonotypes above 0.001 were also found in blood.

The CDR3 sequence is 14 residues long. V was shortened by 2 bases and J by 5 bases, with 13 bases between the two germline ends. Germline CDR1 and CDR2: SGHRS and YFSETQ. Amplification of TCR beta CDR3 regions used RNA as the template. Primed by the HTBI set, a first-round RT-PCR was run on the TCR CDR3. TCRdb ran MiXCR on the multiplex PCR reads and lists one entry per CDR3 protein. The sample lists around 760,000 distinct CDR3 sequences, roughly 32% occurring once. Diagnoses were established using clinical symptoms, serum thyroxine and TRAb, thyroid ultrasound and orbital computed tomography. PBMCs stemmed from under 11 ml fresh peripheral blood.

The sequencing sample was made of blood. This TCR came from a woman aged 40 to 49 with Graves' hyperthyroidism. The V gene is TRBV5-1, the J gene TRBJ2-5; D might be TRBD2 (6 bases). The CDR3 loop is CASSFGTEGETQYF. The CDR3 DNA reads as TGCGCCAGCAGCTTTGGGACTGAGGGGGAGACCCAGTACTTC. Full variable domain (missing parts from reference TRBV5-1 and TRBJ2-5): KAGVTQTPRYLIKTRGQQVTLSCSPISGHRSVSWYQQTPGQGLQFLFEYFSETQRNKGNFPGRFSGRQFSNSRSEMNVSTLELGDSALYLCASSFGTEGETQYFGPGTRLLVL.